A single T cell receptor (beta chain) is shown here with its context. Antigen: not known. V was clipped by 0 bases and J by 0 bases, with 12 bases between them. This CDR3 is 17 amino acids long. CDR1 and CDR2 from the germline V gene are LNHNV and YYDKDF (reference sequence). These data originate in a study of shared clonotypes between healthy human individuals. Repertoires were generated with immunoSEQ multiplex PCR, while TCRdb's copy carries only in-frame clones and drops some. The sample lists a few million clones, 85% to 95% seen once, with 0.39% in the top ten. Whole-study findings and limits: The study sampled only blood, and tissue repertoires likely differ.

The V and J genes are TRBV15 and TRBJ2-4; D possibly corresponds to TRBD2 (5 bases). The receptor comes from a man between 18 and 35 years old in good health. Some clones in this sample may be carry-over from other donors' samples. The sequencing sample was made of naive CD4+ T cells from PBMCs. Subset reported: CD45RA+ positively selected. The CDR3 DNA reads TGTGCCACCAGCAGAGATTTGGGGAGAATAGCCAAAAACATTCAGTACTTC. It codes for CATSRDLGRIAKNIQYF. Supplemented by reference TRBV15 and TRBJ2-4, the full variable domain reads DAMVIQNPRYQVTQFGKPVTLSCSQTLNHNVMYWYQQKSSQAPKLLFHYYDKDFNNEADTPDNFQSRRPNTSFCFLDIRSPGLGDTAMYLCATSRDLGRIAKNIQYFGAGTRLSVL.